This T cell receptor (beta chain) was observed in a study of T cell changes during pregnancy in multiple sclerosis. The CDR3 is 13 amino acids. Germline V gene data show CDR1 as SGHDT and CDR2 as YYEEEE. The V end was cut by 0 bases, the J end by 1 base, with 4 bases between. This clone was seen ten or more times. Libraries were prepared by immunoSEQ multiplex PCR; TCRdb keeps only in-frame clonotypes and omits some of them. The table shows about 110,000 clones, with approximately 93% occurring only once. J is TRBJ1-1 and V is TRBV5-6; D call uncertain. This receptor was obtained from a female donor with multiple sclerosis, enrolled in a pregnancy study. Sample: peripheral blood, taken after pregnancy. CDR3: CASSLGRNTEAFF. CDR3 DNA: TGTGCCAGCAGCTTGGGTCGGAACACTGAAGCTTTCTTT.